The clone carrying this TCR beta chain was seen more than once but under ten times. The source of the sample is a study of T-cell reconstitution after alpha-beta-depleted transplantation in children. CDR3 length equals 13 residues. Germline assignment: CDR1 LNHNV and CDR2 YYDKDF (reference sequence). The J segment lost 3 bases and the V segment lost 8 bases, leaving 3 bases of the junction unmatched. Unique molecular identifiers were incorporated during preparation of the TCRbeta library. TCRdb processed the PCR reads anew with MiXCR; each CDR3 protein has one entry. The sample lists around 800,000 distinct CDR3 sequences, about 16% occurring once.

The clonotype originates from a male patient under 18 who had a stem cell transplant for acute lymphoblastic leukemia, so the T cells may come from the graft donor. The specimen comprised PBMCs, mostly from graft donor cells, sampled 360 days after TCRalphabeta/CD19-depleted stem cell transplant. The chain carries TRBV15 and TRBJ2-7, with TRBD2 matching 11 bases. The CDR3 DNA reads as TGTGCCACCCGTACTAGCGGGAGCTACGAGCAGTACTTC. It encodes CATRTSGSYEQYF. The full variable domain, its missing parts supplied by reference TRBV15 and TRBJ2-7, is DAMVIQNPRYQVTQFGKPVTLSCSQTLNHNVMYWYQQKSSQAPKLLFHYYDKDFNNEADTPDNFQSRRPNTSFCFLDIRSPGLGDTAMYLCATRTSGSYEQYFGPGTRLTVT.